The clone carrying this TCR beta chain has a count of ten or more. The sample is drawn from a study of CD8 T cells in ankylosing spondylitis. TCRdb ran MiXCR on the 5' RACE reads and lists one entry per CDR3 protein. This table has 50,000 or so distinct CDR3 sequences, approximately 8% appearing once. The CDR3 has 14 residues. V was clipped by 0 bases and J by 2 bases, with 8 bases between them. Germline V gene sequence: CDR1 SGHAT, CDR2 FQNNGV. Source material: blood, either unsorted or a sorted T cell fraction (not recorded which). The V and J genes are TRBV11-2 and TRBJ2-7, with D perhaps given as TRBD1 or TRBD2 (5 bases each). This sequence was found in a female donor with ankylosing spondylitis or in good health (not recorded which). The CDR3 coding sequence is TGTGCCAGCAGCTTAGAAGAGGGACCCTACGAGCAGTACTTC. Protein: CASSLEEGPYEQYF.